The TCR beta chain described here comes from a study of siplizumab effects on memory and regulatory T cells. Whole-study results and caveats: Alloreactive sequences tracing back to unstimulated CD4+ memory cells were significantly reduced by siplizumab. There appeared to be greater diversity in naive T cells than in memory cells, and naive T cells seemed major contributors to the alloresponse. Treatment with siplizumab left mappable alloreactive CD4+ clones averaging 68.8% Treg-derived, compared with 25% to 30% in controls.

This CDR3 contains 11 residues. Between the trimmed V and J ends, which lost 1 base and 5 bases, there was a span of 2 bases. In germline, CDR1 is SGHDN, CDR2 FVKESK. To note about this clone: The antigen remains undetermined.

This table comes from immunoSEQ multiplex PCR, and its TCRdb copy is limited to in-frame clones, with some not included. The data contain 85,000 to 130,000 clones, about 93% of them singletons. The rearrangement joins TRBV14 to TRBJ2-5, with D unresolved. The clonotype comes from a human donor in good health. Sequenced: Tregs sorted from blood. As DNA, the CDR3 is TGTGCCAGCAGCCAAGCGGAGACCCAGTACTTC. Translating gives CASSQAETQYF.